This TCR beta chain was recovered during a study of cytomegalovirus exposure and HLA in healthy donors. Overall study findings and caveats: When analyzed later, a missense DCLRE1C variant was found to be linked to TCR beta V- and J-gene trimming. Previous analysis showed most TCR beta V segments were productive about 90% or about 30% of the time.

The PCR had 60 Vbeta and 13 Jbeta primers. Sequencing was performed with immunoSEQ multiplex PCR; in TCRdb, only in-frame clones are kept and a portion is missing. The sample carries about 160,000 clones, about 80% recorded once. This clone was seen only a few times. Its specificity is not known. This receptor was obtained from a man aged 25-45 years in good health and CMV-seropositive. Sequenced: PBMCs.

The CDR3 loop reads CAWSVLAGGLSSYEQYF. CDR3 DNA sequence: TGTGCCTGGAGTGTACTAGCGGGGGGGCTTTCGTCCTACGAGCAGTACTTC. This rearrangement joins TRBV30 to TRBJ2-7; 13 bases line up with TRBD2. J gave up 1 base and V 0 bases, and 6 bases lay outside the gene matches. This CDR3 contains 17 residues. In germline, CDR1 is GTSNPN, CDR2 SVGIG (reference sequence).